This TCR beta chain was sequenced in a study of blood T cell repertoires in COVID-19 (dated by TCRdb to 2018 to 2020). Regarding the research as a whole: Samples covering the acute and convalescent phases of COVID-19 were provided by collaborators in the United States, Italy and Spain. The samples were drawn from two sources: the first 160 participants of the ongoing ImmuneRACE study, and fewer than 1,500 subjects contributed by 6 global collaborators. Where available, HLA class I and class II types were taken from metadata supplied by the sample provider and were not determined by assay-based typing. Deeply sampled blood TCRbeta repertoires from subjects exposed to, actively infected with, or recovered from COVID-19 were included in the dataset. The prospective study material was composed of cDNA or gDNA derived from T cells, B-cell-depleted T cells, or PBMCs. The sample metadata nearly always contained a de-identified subject ID, COVID-19 status, age in years and sex. The repertoires were released in a freely available public database intended as a resource for research on the immune response to SARS-CoV-2. The paper as a whole reports these results and caveats: The quantity of clinical and demographic metadata differed by source and by participant and was supplied without curation.

The immunoSEQ Assay, a bias-controlled multiplex PCR, was used to amplify TCRbeta CDR3 regions from genomic DNA. Regarding the original processing steps: Nucleated cell counts per sample were estimated from amplification of reference gene primers within the assay. To quantify the absolute abundance of each unique TCRbeta CDR3 rearrangement, sequence reads were collapsed and filtered. For each sample, productive Simpson clonality was calculated as the square root of Simpson's diversity index over productive rearrangements. Held by TCRdb, this immuneACCESS table contains in-frame sequences only and omits some clones. Under half of the omission traces to an unresolved V gene where checked; the cause of the rest is unknown. Clonal size and the V and J genes are those of that table, whereas D and trimming came from the DNA. In all, the sample holds some 150,000 clones, and 81% of those were seen once. The leading ten clones occupy roughly 9.1% of the sample.

The CDR3 has 16 amino acids, counting the end cysteine and phenylalanine. The entry retains the CDR3 DNA only, 48 bases that are in frame from base 1. Trimming leaves V shorter by 2 bases and J shorter by 5 bases, with the junction holding 10 bases beyond the gene matches. Looking up the germline V gene (reference sequence) yields CDR1 PRHDT and CDR2 FYEKMQ. Comment on this clone: No cognate antigen has been identified for it. The record has no base qualities; no much larger clone is one base away.

Collaborating institutions collected whole blood in K2EDTA tubes following their own protocols. For TCRbeta analysis, collaborators shipped samples in one of three forms: frozen whole blood, isolated PBMCs, or DNA extracted from either of those sample types. The specimen sequenced was peripheral blood. In this chain, TRBV13 is recombined with TRBJ1-2; a stretch of 8 junction bases matches TRBD1. The sequence derives from a woman aged 60-75 years with active or convalescent COVID-19. The encoded CDR3 is CASSLTRTGSWYGYTF. At the DNA level, the sequence is TGTGCCAGCAGCTTAACCAGGACAGGGTCGTGGTATGGCTACACCTTC.